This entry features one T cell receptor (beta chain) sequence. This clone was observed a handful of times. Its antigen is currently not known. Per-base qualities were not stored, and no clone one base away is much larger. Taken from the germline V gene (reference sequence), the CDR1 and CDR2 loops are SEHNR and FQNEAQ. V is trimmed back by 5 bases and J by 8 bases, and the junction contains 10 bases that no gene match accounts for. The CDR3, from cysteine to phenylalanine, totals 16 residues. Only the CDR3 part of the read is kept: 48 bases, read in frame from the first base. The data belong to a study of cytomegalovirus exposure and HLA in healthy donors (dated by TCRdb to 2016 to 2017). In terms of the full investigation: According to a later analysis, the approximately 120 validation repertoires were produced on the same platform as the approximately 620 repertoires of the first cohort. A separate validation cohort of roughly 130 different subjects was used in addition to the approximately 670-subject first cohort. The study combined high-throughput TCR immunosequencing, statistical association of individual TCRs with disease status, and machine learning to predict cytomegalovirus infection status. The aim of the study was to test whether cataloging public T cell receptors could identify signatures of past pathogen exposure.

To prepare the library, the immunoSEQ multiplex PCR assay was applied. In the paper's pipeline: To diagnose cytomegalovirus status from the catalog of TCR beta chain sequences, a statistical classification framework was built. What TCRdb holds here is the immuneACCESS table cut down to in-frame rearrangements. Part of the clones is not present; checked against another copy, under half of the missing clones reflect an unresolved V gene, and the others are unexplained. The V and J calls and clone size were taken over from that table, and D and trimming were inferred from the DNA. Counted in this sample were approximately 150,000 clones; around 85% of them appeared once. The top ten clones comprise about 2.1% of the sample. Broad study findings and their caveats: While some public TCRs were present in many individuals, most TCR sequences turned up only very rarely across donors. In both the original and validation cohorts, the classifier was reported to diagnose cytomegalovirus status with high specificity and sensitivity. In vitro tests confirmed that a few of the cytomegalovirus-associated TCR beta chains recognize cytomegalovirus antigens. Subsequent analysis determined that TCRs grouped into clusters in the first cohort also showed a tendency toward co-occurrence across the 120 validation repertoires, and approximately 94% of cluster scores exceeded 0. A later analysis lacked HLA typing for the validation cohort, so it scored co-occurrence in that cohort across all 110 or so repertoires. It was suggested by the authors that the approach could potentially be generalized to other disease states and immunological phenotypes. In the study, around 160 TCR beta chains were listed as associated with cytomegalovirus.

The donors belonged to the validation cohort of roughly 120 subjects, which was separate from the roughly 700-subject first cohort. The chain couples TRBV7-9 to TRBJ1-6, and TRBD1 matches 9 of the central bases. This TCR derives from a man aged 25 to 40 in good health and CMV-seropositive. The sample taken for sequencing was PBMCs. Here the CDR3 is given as CASSVAGTGSDSPLHF. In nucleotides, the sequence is TGTGCCAGCAGCGTGGCCGGGACAGGGTCAGATTCACCCCTCCACTTT.